These 20 T cell receptor beta chains came from one sample sequenced in a study of blood T cell repertoires in COVID-19. Profiling relied on immunoSEQ multiplex PCR, and the TCRdb table lists in-frame clones only, not all of them. The sample yields 210,000 or so clones, 87% seen once. The sequencing input was peripheral blood. The source is a woman under 30 who had recovered from COVID-19.

This clone has only a few counts. The chain combines TRBV30 with TRBJ2-7; 10 nucleotides line up with TRBD1. V gave up 5 bases and J gave up 7 bases; unmatched junction bases: 5. CDR1 and CDR2 (germline): GTSNPN, SVGIG (reference sequence). This CDR3 spans 12 amino acids. CDR3 amino acids: CAWRQGAWEQYF. In nucleotides, the CDR3 is TGTGCCTGGCGACAGGGGGCATGGGAGCAGTACTTC.

V and J are TRBV7-9 and TRBJ1-1, with no clear D. The CDR3 has 14 amino acids. The V and J ends lost 2 bases and 5 bases respectively, with 12 bases between them. CDR1 SEHNR and CDR2 FQNEAQ come from the germline V gene (reference sequence). For the CDR3, the DNA is TGTGCCAGCAGCTTAACAGTGGATACTACTGAAGCTTTCTTT. This sequence encodes CASSLTVDTTEAFF.

CDR3 region: CASRVAGGVPDTQYF. DNA of the CDR3: TGTGCCAGCAGAGTAGCGGGAGGGGTGCCAGATACGCAGTATTTT. The V gene is TRBV7-2, the J gene TRBJ2-3, with 11 bases lining up with TRBD2. Germline-derived CDR1 and CDR2 are SGHTA and FQGNSA. CDR3 length equals 15 residues. V lost 6 bases, J lost 4 bases, and 6 bases stayed unmatched.

The genes are TRBV24-1 and TRBJ2-2, with 11 positions matching TRBD1. The CDR3 consists of 16 residues. The junction had 6 bases not matched to a gene; V was cut back by 9 bases and J by 1 base. Germline V lookup: CDR1 KGHDR, CDR2 SFDVKD. The CDR3 bases are TGTGCCACCCAAGGGACAGGGGGGATGAACACCGGGGAGCTGTTTTTT. Amino acids: CATQGTGGMNTGELFF.

This chain uses TRBV10-3 with TRBJ2-1, with 12 bases that match TRBD2. Germline CDR1 reads ENHRY; CDR2 reads SYGVKD. After removal of 4 bases from V and 8 bases from J, the junction contained 9 bases not matched to a gene. This CDR3 has 16 residues. The CDR3 loop is CAISGASGRVEDEQFF. DNA for the CDR3: TGTGCCATCAGTGGGGCTAGCGGGAGGGTGGAGGATGAGCAGTTCTTC.

This clone occurred a few times. The chain recombines TRBV11-2 with TRBJ2-7; TRBD1 matches 8 bases. With 5 bases clipped from V and 6 bases from J, the junction kept 6 bases outside the gene matches. The V gene's germline CDR1 is SGHAT and CDR2 FQNNGV. The CDR3 runs to 13 residues. The CDR3 here is CASSETTGVEQYF. The DNA of the CDR3 is TGTGCCAGCAGCGAAACGACAGGGGTCGAGCAGTACTTC.

The chain couples TRBV7-9 to TRBJ2-7, with D perhaps matching TRBD2 (6 bases). Germline CDR1 SEHNR, CDR2 FQNEAQ (reference sequence). Trimming removed 6 bases from V and 2 bases from J, with 14 bases in between. This CDR3 is built from 14 residues. The CDR3 here is CASRELREPYEQYF. The CDR3 DNA sequence: TGTGCCAGCAGAGAACTCCGGGAGCCCTACGAGCAGTACTTC.

The J gene is TRBJ2-5, the V gene TRBV19; 10 bases are a match to TRBD2. This CDR3 region has 15 residues. Germline lookup yields CDR1 LNHDA and CDR2 SQIVND (reference sequence). With V trimmed by 5 bases and J by 5 bases, 8 bases remained unmatched. CDR3 in DNA: TGTGCCAGTAGTGGGCGTCTAGCGGGAGAGGAGACCCAGTACTTC. Its protein is CASSGRLAGEETQYF.

Notes on this clone: Other DNA sequences in this sample translate to the same CDR3. V gene TRBV18 combines with J gene TRBJ1-1; 8 bases fit TRBD1. The CDR3 spans 14 residues. Germline loops: CDR1 KGHSH, CDR2 LQKENI. Unmatched junction bases numbered 4, after V lost 6 bases and J lost 1 base. The CDR3 DNA reads as TGTGCCAGCTCGCTCGGACAGGGGAACACTGAAGCTTTCTTT. Its protein is CASSLGQGNTEAFF.

The rearrangement uses TRBV19 and TRBJ1-3, with D possibly TRBD1 on 6 matching bases. The V end was cut by 7 bases, the J end by 7 bases, with 17 bases between. The V gene's germline CDR1 is LNHDA and CDR2 SQIVND (reference sequence). CDR3 size: 14 residues. CDR3 in DNA: TGTGCCAGTACGACCAGGGGAGTGAGGAACACCATATATTTT. It yields the protein CASTTRGVRNTIYF.

The gene calls are TRBV13 and TRBJ2-4; perhaps TRBD1 as D (6 bases). V was cut by 0 bases and J by 1 base, with 10 bases left in between. Germline V gene lookup returns CDR1 PRHDT and CDR2 FYEKMQ (reference sequence). The CDR3 has 16 residues. The CDR3 DNA reads as TGTGCCAGCAGCTTAGGACAGGGAGAGGCCAAAAACATTCAGTACTTC. Translation gives CASSLGQGEAKNIQYF.

J is TRBJ1-5 and V is TRBV15; 7 nucleotides align to TRBD1. The V gene end was trimmed by 0 bases and the J gene end by 4 bases; junction bases not matched to a gene: 6. CDR1 is LNHNV and CDR2 is YYDKDF in the germline V gene (reference sequence). The CDR3 covers 16 residues. CDR3 protein: CATSRDPGTANQPQHF. The CDR3 DNA reads TGTGCCACCAGCAGAGACCCCGGGACAGCAAATCAGCCCCAGCATTTT.

The rearrangement uses TRBV12-5 and TRBJ1-1; no clear D gene. The germline V gene encodes CDR1 LGHNT and CDR2 FRNRAP. CDR3 length: 13 residues. V lost 6 bases and J 4 bases, leaving 12 bases between the germline ends. In DNA, the CDR3 is TGTGCTAGTGGGGAGGGCTCGAGCACTGAAGCTTTCTTT. Translating gives CASGEGSSTEAFF.

V usage is TRBV6-5 and J usage is TRBJ2-6; D unclear. CDR3 length equals 15 residues. The V and J ends lost 7 bases and 0 bases respectively, with 10 bases between them. Germline lookup yields CDR1 MNHEY and CDR2 SVGAGI. CDR3 DNA sequence: TGTGCCAGCACGACACAGTCCTCTGGGGCCAACGTCCTGACTTTC. Translation: CASTTQSSGANVLTF.

The chain is built from TRBV9 and TRBJ1-1, with D maybe TRBD1 (5 bases). Germline assignment: CDR1 SGDLS and CDR2 YYNGEE. The V and J ends lost 4 bases and 0 bases respectively, with 10 bases between them. This CDR3 spans 14 amino acids. The CDR3 DNA reads TGTGCCAGCAGCCCAACAGGCATGAACACTGAAGCTTTCTTT. This codes for CASSPTGMNTEAFF.

V is TRBV2 and J is TRBJ2-4; TRBD2 might be the D (6 bases). Germline V lookup: CDR1 SNHLY, CDR2 FYNNEI. V was pared by 4 bases and J by 9 bases, with 13 bases between. CDR3 length: 13 amino acids. CDR3: CASSVPQRAIQYF. CDR3 nucleotides: TGTGCCAGCAGTGTCCCACAGCGGGCCATTCAGTACTTC.

The genes are TRBV19 and TRBJ2-5; D perhaps matches TRBD1 (5 bases). The CDR3 is 13 amino acids. Trimming took 5 bases from V and 0 from J, leaving 7 bases between them. The germline V gene encodes CDR1 LNHDA and CDR2 SQIVND (reference sequence). The CDR3 here is CASSDSYQETQYF. CDR3 in DNA: TGTGCCAGTAGTGACAGTTACCAAGAGACCCAGTACTTC.

V gene TRBV29-1 combines with J gene TRBJ1-2, with 10 bases lining up with TRBD1. Trimming at V came to 7 bases and at J to 5 bases, leaving 13 bases not matched to a gene. The CDR3 length is 15 residues. Germline loops: CDR1 SQVTM, CDR2 ANQGSEA. The CDR3 loop reads CSAMLGTGDFYGYTF. As DNA, the CDR3 is TGCAGCGCCATGTTAGGGACAGGGGATTTTTATGGCTACACCTTC.

The chain uses TRBV13 and TRBJ1-1; 8 bases fit TRBD1. V was pared by 3 bases and J by 7 bases, with 7 bases of the junction left unmatched. Germline V CDR1 and CDR2: PRHDT, FYEKMQ (reference sequence). The CDR3 has 14 amino acids. The CDR3 is CASSLGQGAGEAFF. CDR3 bases: TGTGCCAGCAGCTTGGGTCAGGGGGCCGGTGAAGCTTTCTTT.

V is TRBV6-5 and J is TRBJ1-1; TRBD1 is a possible D gene (5 bases). The CDR3 totals 11 residues. V lost 6 bases, J lost 6 bases, and 8 bases lay in between. Germline V gene lookup returns CDR1 MNHEY and CDR2 SVGAGI. The CDR3 sequence: CASSREAEAFF. DNA for the CDR3: TGTGCCAGCAGCAGGGAAGCTGAAGCTTTCTTT.